The 11 T cell receptor beta chains below all came from one sample that was sequenced in a study of blood T cell repertoires in COVID-19. Using immunoSEQ multiplex PCR, the repertoire was profiled, and TCRdb retains in-frame clones only, with some absent. The sample has 200,000 to 250,000 clones, 65% to 85% seen once. The specimen sequenced was PBMCs or T cells enriched from blood (not recorded which). Receptors were obtained from a woman aged 60-70 years who had recovered from COVID-19.

The chain couples TRBV29-1 to TRBJ1-4; TRBD1 aligns across 8 bases. CDR3 size: 14 residues. The germline V gene encodes CDR1 SQVTM and CDR2 ANQGSEA. Unmatched junction bases numbered 9, after V lost 4 bases and J lost 8 bases. CDR3 region: CSVGWTGTGEKLFF. The CDR3 DNA sequence: TGCAGCGTTGGATGGACAGGGACGGGGGAAAAACTGTTTTTT.

The V call is TRBV19, the J call TRBJ1-1, with 11 bases aligning to TRBD1. V lost 3 bases and J lost 1; bases outside the gene matches: 4. The CDR3 consists of 16 residues. The germline V gene encodes CDR1 LNHDA and CDR2 SQIVND (reference sequence). The CDR3 DNA sequence: TGTGCCAGTAGTATCCGGACAGGGGGCGCGAACACTGAAGCTTTCTTT. It translates to CASSIRTGGANTEAFF.

Written as DNA, the CDR3 is TGTGCCAGCAGCGTAGGTCCAGGGGTCGGCTATGGCTACACCTTC. Translation: CASSVGPGVGYGYTF. The genes are TRBV9 and TRBJ1-2, with D possibly TRBD1 on 6 matching bases. Germline V gene sequence: CDR1 SGDLS, CDR2 YYNGEE. Trimming cost V 0 bases and J 4 bases, with 13 bases left between them. The CDR3 runs to 15 residues.

This clone has a single count. The genes are TRBV5-4 and TRBJ1-4, with D perhaps TRBD1 (6 bases). Germline-derived CDR1 and CDR2 are SGHNT and YYREEE (reference sequence). Between the trimmed V and J ends, which lost 4 bases and 3 bases, there was a span of 13 bases. There are 15 residues in the CDR3. This CDR3 is CASSPQGLPNEKLFF. The CDR3 nucleotides are TGTGCCAGCAGCCCTCAGGGGTTACCTAATGAAAAACTGTTTTTT.

V gene TRBV9 combines with J gene TRBJ1-4; TRBD1 matches 8 bases. This CDR3 has 19 residues. V shed 4 bases and J 8 bases; nucleotides not matched to a gene: 22. CDR1 is SGDLS, CDR2 YYNGEE, per germline. The chain's CDR3 is CASSRFGYLTGGGGEKLFF. CDR3 in DNA: TGTGCCAGCAGCCGATTCGGCTACCTCACAGGGGGAGGGGGAGAAAAACTGTTTTTT.

V gene TRBV6-2 or TRBV6-3 combines with J gene TRBJ2-7, with 11 bases matching TRBD2. CDR3 length: 16 amino acids. Germline V lookup: CDR1 MNHEY, CDR2 SVGEGT. With V trimmed by 2 bases and J by 2 bases, 5 bases remained unmatched. CDR3 nucleotide sequence: TGTGCCAGCAGTTACCCGGGACTAGCGGAGCCCTACGAGCAGTACTTC. Its translation is CASSYPGLAEPYEQYF.

This chain joins TRBV7-2 and TRBJ1-4, with D perhaps matching TRBD1 (5 bases). This CDR3 is built from 14 residues. The V and J ends lost 5 bases and 8 bases respectively, with 15 bases between them. The V gene's germline CDR1 is SGHTA and CDR2 FQGNSA. The CDR3 spells CASSRGTGGEKLFF. CDR3 DNA: TGTGCCAGCAGCCGCGGGACGGGGGGAGAAAAACTGTTTTTT.

V and J are TRBV6-5 and TRBJ1-5; D gene ambiguous. With 5 bases removed from V and 3 bases from J, the gap between germline ends came to 8 bases. This CDR3 comprises 13 residues. Germline CDR1 MNHEY, CDR2 SVGAGI. CDR3 loop: CASSRGPNQPQHF. In DNA form, the CDR3 reads TGTGCCAGCAGTCGCGGCCCCAATCAGCCCCAGCATTTT.

The CDR3 DNA follows: TGTGCCAGAAGCTTGTGGTCGGGACAGGGGTCGCCCGGGGAGCTGTTTTTT. It translates to CARSLWSGQGSPGELFF. The V and J genes are TRBV5-3 and TRBJ2-2; TRBD1 aligns across 10 bases. TRBV5-3 counts as an open reading frame of uncertain function. The CDR3 loop spans 17 amino acids. The J segment lost 6 bases and the V segment lost 1 base, leaving 9 bases of the junction unmatched.

This chain connects TRBV5-4 to TRBJ2-2, with 13 bases identical to TRBD2. Germline V gene data show CDR1 as SGHNT and CDR2 as YYREEE (reference sequence). Trimming took 3 bases from V and 5 from J; bases not matched to a gene: 10. CDR3 length equals 18 residues. This CDR3 is CASSSQLAGGRGTGELFF. CDR3 sequence (DNA): TGTGCCAGCAGCTCTCAACTAGCGGGAGGGCGGGGAACCGGGGAGCTGTTTTTT.

The chain recombines TRBV18 with TRBJ1-5, with 7 bases fitting TRBD1. Per the germline V gene, CDR1 is KGHSH and CDR2 is LQKENI. The CDR3 sequence is 15 residues long. V gave up 3 bases and J gave up 7 bases; unmatched junction bases: 9. This chain's CDR3 is CASSPDRPLGQPQHF. CDR3 bases: TGTGCCAGCTCACCGGACAGGCCACTCGGGCAGCCCCAGCATTTT.